The sequence of this T cell receptor (beta chain) was determined in a study of human T cells and chemical hapten exposure. The wider study: The use of 2% DPC on around 2 cm by around 2 cm of upper inner arm skin constituted sensitization. Alopecia universalis, totalis or areata was present in patients who were mostly female.

As to time point: patch test 1, 2 weeks after DPC sensitization. The treatment is: therapeutic diphenylcyclopropenone sensitization with weekly scalp DPC. Total RNA was isolated from whole blood that had not been fractionated. The study enrolled 18 to 70-year-old alopecia patients suitable for DPC. This CDR3 has 13 amino acids. V lost 3 bases, J lost 13 bases, and 15 bases lay in between. In the original workflow: Per-sample TCR counts ranged from about 20,000 to 700,000, median around 88,000. TCRdb analysed the RACE reads with MiXCR anew, one entry per CDR3 protein. These V and J calls derive from TCRdb rather than the authors' analysis. This table has tens of thousands of distinct CDR3 sequences, over 5.5% appearing once.

The clonotype was recovered from a woman in her twenties or thirties with alopecia areata. Some clones in this sample may be carry-over from other donors' samples. The gene calls are TRBV12-3 or TRBV12-4 and TRBJ1-4; perhaps TRBD1 as D (6 bases). The input for sequencing was whole blood, taken in connection with sensitization to the hapten diphenylcyclopropenone (DPC). The CDR3 coding sequence is TGTGCCAGCAGTTTTAATCTTCCGGACAGACTGTTTTTT. Protein: CASSFNLPDRLFF.